This T cell receptor beta chain was identified during a study of Ad26.COV2.S vaccination and SARS-CoV-2 variants (dated by TCRdb to 2020 to 2023). In the study overall: Donors in the vaccine arm were drawn from COV1001, a multicentre, randomized, double-blind, placebo-controlled phase I-IIa trial testing Ad26.COV2.S in healthy adults. Ad26.COV2.S was administered intramuscularly at a dose of 5x10^10 or 1x10^11 viral particles, either as one shot or as two shots given 56 days apart. The specificity and breadth of SARS-CoV-2-reactive T cell receptors after Ad26.COV2.S vaccination were assessed by TCRbeta repertoire sequencing. A total of around 32 samples were included in the TCR-sequenced set, comprising around 20 Ad26.COV2.S vaccine recipients, 5 placebo recipients and 8 SARS-CoV-2 convalescent individuals. Trial participants were randomized into five groups of five, in which low-dose or high-dose Ad26.COV2.S was given once or twice, or placebo was given on both occasions. Throughout the experiments and outcome assessment, investigators stayed blinded to trial group allocation.

What the authors observed across the whole study: After vaccination, spike-specific CD8+ and CD4+ T cell responses were reported to show substantial breadth. The study lacked the statistical power to compare responses across vaccine doses or regimens. Higher spike-specific TCR breadth was observed in Ad26.COV2.S recipients than in placebo recipients (P = 0.0014). Vaccine and placebo recipients had similar non-spike TCR breadth, a finding consistent with the vaccine containing only spike. It was noted by the authors that total T cell responses may have been underestimated by the TCR breadth and depth analyses.

The CDR3 goes from the cysteine to the phenylalanine over 15 residues. This entry keeps only the CDR3 DNA: 45 bases, framed from base 1. V loses 0 bases of germline sequence and J loses 0 bases, and the interval between the two ends is 9 bases. From the germline V gene (reference sequence), CDR1 is SGHNT and CDR2 is YYREEE. Interpreted using the paper, the treatment or condition label stands for: some 20 received Ad26.COV2.S at low or high dose, single or two shots; 5 received placebo; per-sample allocation not given. For vaccine and placebo recipients, repertoires were sequenced using samples collected on day 63 after the first injection. Between 29 July and 7 August 2020, Cohort 1b enrolled 20 to 30 adults aged 18-55 years at one site in Boston, USA. Ad26.COV2.S consisted of a replication-incompetent adenovirus type 26 vector by which a prefusion-stabilized SARS-CoV-2 spike protein from the original Wuhan strain was expressed.

The immunoSEQ Assay was used to sequence TCRbeta CDR3 regions. After extraction, genomic DNA underwent amplification by bias-controlled multiplex PCR, followed by high-throughput sequencing. Per the original workflow: Collapsing and filtering of sequences were performed to quantify the absolute abundance of each unique TCRbeta CDR3 region. Usable DNA was measured by amplifying reference genes present in all nucleated cells, and TCRbeta template counts were normalized to that usable DNA to estimate T cell fraction. Repertoire TCRs were annotated as SARS-CoV-2-specific when V gene, CDR3 amino acid sequence and J gene were exactly matched to a known reactive TCR set. The reference SARS-CoV-2 TCR set was obtained from MIRA and was filtered for enrichment in COVID-19-positive ImmuneCODE repertoires, whereby public or cross-reactive TCRs were removed. Using the MIRA antigens, annotated TCRs were further analysed by specific ORF or by position within an ORF. Depth was the summed frequency of annotated unique rearrangements, while breadth was defined as annotated unique rearrangements over total unique productive rearrangements. Two-sided Wilcoxon rank-sum tests were used to compare TCR breadth between groups. Drawn from immuneACCESS, this table holds only the in-frame rearrangements with V and J called that TCRdb kept. Clones are partly lost; checked studies trace under half to an unresolved V gene and leave the rest unexplained. The V and J calls and clone size are taken from that table; D and trimming were inferred from the DNA. Across this sample there are roughly 680,000 clones, with 70% to 90% seen only once. The ten largest clones take up roughly 1.5% of the sample.

On this clone: The antigen it binds to is not known. Base quality data are lacking; no much larger clone is found one base away.

The V gene is TRBV5-4 and the J gene is TRBJ1-1, with the D gene call left open. The source material was peripheral blood, sampled in a trial of Ad26.COV2.S vaccine versus placebo. The origin of this receptor is a person aged 18-60 years who received the Ad26.COV2.S COVID-19 vaccine or a placebo. The nucleotide sequence is TGTGCCAGCAGCTTGGATGCGAAACTGAACACTGAAGCTTTCTTT. It encodes CASSLDAKLNTEAFF.